This is a list of T cell receptor beta chains from one sample in a study of early T cells in non-severe SARS-CoV-2 infection. TCRdb re-derived calls from the 5' RACE reads in MiXCR, one entry per CDR3 protein. The table records about 84,000 distinct CDR3 sequences, around 10% of them present only once. Sequencing was performed on whole blood. These receptors were obtained from an adult who was a healthcare worker with PCR-confirmed SARS-CoV-2 infection or an uninfected control (not recorded which). CDR3s include the opening cysteine and the closing phenylalanine or tryptophan. The D gene is left open where the match is weak. Some rows have no size entry. The others give once, few or many, or a class for an expanded clone.

J,V,size,D,CDR3,DNA
TRBJ1-4,TRBV2,many,TRBD1,CASRDRATNEKLFF,TGTGCCAGCAGGGACAGGGCAACTAATGAAAAACTGTTTTTT
TRBJ2-1,TRBV7-9,NA,NA,CASSPGALTRISYNDQFF,TGTGCCAGCAGCCCGGGGGCCCTTACTCGCATCTCCTACAATGACCAGTTCTTC
TRBJ2-5,TRBV7-2,few,TRBD1,CASSVKQGAVTQYF,TGTGCCAGCAGCGTAAAACAGGGGGCCGTGACCCAGTACTTC
TRBJ1-5,TRBV19,few,TRBD1,CASSIPGQGGNQPQHF,TGTGCCAGTAGTATTCCGGGACAGGGGGGAAATCAGCCCCAGCATTTT
TRBJ1-6,TRBV28,NA,NA,CASSLPRWNSPLHF,TGTGCCAGCAGCTTGCCCCGGTGGAATTCACCCCTCCACTTT
TRBJ2-3,TRBV5-5,few,NA,CASSLDGTTDTQYF,TGTGCCAGCAGCTTGGACGGGACCACAGATACGCAGTATTTT
TRBJ2-5,TRBV5-4,few,TRBD1,CASSPDRGRRETQYF,TGTGCCAGCAGCCCGGACAGGGGGCGCAGAGAGACCCAGTACTTC
TRBJ1-1,TRBV29-1,NA,TRBD1,CSVSAGGNTEAFF,TGCAGCGTTTCGGCAGGGGGAAACACTGAAGCTTTCTTT
TRBJ1-2,TRBV12-3/TRBV12-4,many,NA,CASSSIGRAYGYTF,TGTGCCAGCAGTTCCATAGGTCGGGCCTATGGCTACACCTTC
TRBJ2-3,TRBV28,many,TRBD2,CASSSNHRGTTLRTDTQYF,TGTGCCAGCAGTTCCAACCACCGGGGGACTACACTCCGCACAGATACGCAGTATTTT
TRBJ2-7,TRBV7-8,NA,TRBD2,CASSFGLAGLRGQYF,TGTGCCAGCAGCTTTGGACTAGCGGGGCTACGAGGGCAGTACTTC
TRBJ2-1,TRBV29-1,few,NA,CSVVTGYNEQFF,TGCAGCGTTGTTACAGGGTACAATGAGCAGTTCTTC
TRBJ2-1,TRBV18,few,TRBD2,CASSLLAGVYNEQFF,TGTGCCAGCTCATTACTAGCGGGAGTCTACAATGAGCAGTTCTTC
TRBJ2-5,TRBV11-2,many,TRBD2,CASSSSGREETQYF,TGTGCCAGCAGCTCAAGCGGGAGGGAAGAGACCCAGTACTTC
TRBJ1-3,TRBV29-1,few,NA,CSVLSGNTIYF,TGCAGCGTTCTAAGTGGAAACACCATATATTTT
TRBJ1-2,TRBV5-6,NA,TRBD1,CASSRTGLGYGYTF,TGTGCCAGCAGCCGGACAGGATTGGGCTATGGCTACACCTTC
TRBJ2-3,TRBV6-5,many,NA,CASSQGDTQYF,TGTGCCAGCAGTCAGGGAGATACGCAGTATTTT
TRBJ2-5,TRBV10-3,NA,NA,CAISRGTEQETQYF,TGTGCCATCAGCCGCGGGACAGAACAAGAGACCCAGTACTTC
TRBJ2-7,TRBV5-1,many,NA,CASSETGPYEQYF,TGCGCCAGCAGCGAGACGGGGCCCTACGAGCAGTACTTC
TRBJ2-1,TRBV4-1,few,NA,CASSQAELTSEQFF,TGCGCCAGCAGCCAGGCCGAGTTGACCAGTGAGCAGTTCTTC
TRBJ2-7,TRBV28,few,NA,CASRHSGEQYF,TGTGCCAGCAGACACTCGGGGGAGCAGTACTTC
TRBJ2-3,TRBV20-1,many,NA,CSAIDVGSKKDTQYF,TGCAGTGCCATAGATGTCGGGAGCAAAAAAGATACGCAGTATTTT